This TCR beta chain was sequenced during a study of chemoradiotherapy in HPV16-positive cancers. Assay: immunoSEQ multiplex PCR; the TCRdb copy retains only in-frame clones and omits some. Here the sample spans 13,000 or so clones, about two thirds being singletons. Trimming took 0 bases from V and 4 from J, leaving 4 bases between them. This CDR3 is built from 13 residues. Germline V gene sequence: CDR1 SGHRS, CDR2 YFSETQ. This clone was found a few times. Specimen collection occurred from a patient who underwent chemoradiotherapy. The rearrangement joins TRBV5-1 to TRBJ2-2; D not certain. The TCR sequence derives from a human donor with HPV-associated anogenital cancer. CDR3 DNA sequence: TGCGCCAGCAGCTTGGTCCCCACCGGGGAGCTGTTTTTT. Translating it yields CASSLVPTGELFF.